The next 14 T cell receptor beta chains were all read from a single sample in a study of blood T cells in healthy people across ages. Primed by a sample-barcoded 5' primer and a J-beta primer mix, a second PCR proceeded for roughly 7 to 12 cycles. TCRdb itself ran the 5' RACE reads through MiXCR, one entry per CDR3 protein. The sample carries approximately 800,000 distinct CDR3 sequences, more than 50% recorded once. The sequenced sample was blood. All receptors derive from a man in his forties in good health.

The chain combines TRBV12-3 or TRBV12-4 with TRBJ1-5; D remains unclear. This CDR3 comprises 13 residues. Trimming stripped 3 bases from V and 3 bases from J, with 6 bases between. The chain's CDR3 is CASSFRINQPQHF. CDR3 bases: TGTGCCAGCAGTTTTAGAATCAATCAGCCCCAGCATTTT.

CDR3 in amino acids: CSARGTSGGNYEQYF. The CDR3 DNA reads as TGCAGTGCTAGAGGGACTAGCGGAGGAAACTACGAGCAGTACTTC. V usage is TRBV20-1 and J usage is TRBJ2-7; 10 nucleotides align to TRBD2. Germline loops: CDR1 DFQATT, CDR2 SNEGSKA (reference sequence). The CDR3 consists of 15 residues. J lost 3 bases, V lost 1 base, and 6 bases had no gene match.

This sequence joins TRBV9 and TRBJ2-1, with D maybe TRBD1 (6 bases). Germline lookup yields CDR1 SGDLS and CDR2 YYNGEE. V lost 3 bases and J 0 bases, leaving 10 bases between the germline ends. This CDR3 comprises 15 residues. In DNA, the CDR3 is TGTGCCAGCAGCGGGGGCAGGGGCTCCTACAATGAGCAGTTCTTC. This encodes CASSGGRGSYNEQFF.

This clonotype appeared a few times. This sequence joins TRBV7-9 and TRBJ2-4; D gene ambiguous. The J call may be in error: the DNA end matches TRBJ2-5 better. The CDR3 is 14 residues long. Germline V lookup: CDR1 SEHNR, CDR2 FQNEAQ (reference sequence). CDR3 coding DNA: TGTGCCAGCAGCCACCGTACGACGGGAGAGACCCAGTACTTC. Its protein product is CASSHRTTGETQYF.

The rearrangement links TRBV28 to TRBJ2-5; 8 nucleotides agree with TRBD2. The CDR3 has 14 amino acids. V was pared by 6 bases and J by 1 base, with 4 bases of the junction left unmatched. Germline CDR1 MDHEN, CDR2 SYDVKM. The CDR3: CASSILAVQETQYF. The CDR3 DNA reads TGTGCCAGCAGCATACTAGCGGTCCAAGAGACCCAGTACTTC. Supplemented by reference TRBV28 and TRBJ2-5, the full variable domain reads DVKVTQSSRYLVKRTGEKVFLECVQDMDHENMFWYRQDPGLGLRLIYFSYDVKMKEKGDIPEGYSVSREKKERFSLILESASTNQTSMYLCASSILAVQETQYFGPGTRLLVL.

Remarks on this clonotype: Since the CDR3 does not end with the conserved phenylalanine or tryptophan, this likely comes from a read error. V usage is TRBV6-2 or TRBV6-3 and J usage is TRBJ2-3; D is ambiguous. The germline V gene encodes CDR1 MNHEY and CDR2 SVGEGT. V lost 5 bases to trimming and J lost 0 bases, with 15 bases between them. This CDR3 comprises 16 residues. The CDR3 reads CASSKWTTTSTDTQYY. CDR3 nucleotides: TGTGCCAGCAGTAAGTGGACCACCACTAGCACAGATACGCAGTATTAT.

The chain carries TRBV9 and TRBJ2-5; D uncertain. The germline V gene encodes CDR1 SGDLS and CDR2 YYNGEE. There are 14 residues in the CDR3. V was trimmed by 2 bases and J by 5 bases, leaving 13 bases between them. CDR3 nucleotide sequence: TGTGCCAGCAGCGTTTGGGGAACGAGGGAGACCCAGTACTTC. This translates into CASSVWGTRETQYF.

V gene TRBV7-2 combines with J gene TRBJ2-1; 12 bases are a match to TRBD2. This CDR3 is 13 amino acids long. J was trimmed by 14 bases and V by 4 bases; bases with no gene match: 6. Per the germline V gene, CDR1 is SGHTA and CDR2 is FQGNSA. The CDR3 coding sequence is TGTGCCAGCAGCTCCCTGACTAGCGGGAGAAAGTTCTTC. This codes for CASSSLTSGRKFF.

This clonotype has a count of ten or more. The genes are TRBV27 and TRBJ2-7; D is uncertain. V lost 6 bases, J lost 3 bases, and 24 bases lay in between. In germline, CDR1 is MNHEY, CDR2 SMNVEV (reference sequence). The CDR3 is made up of 17 amino acids. CDR3: CASSPGRTSLYFYEQYF. DNA for the CDR3: TGTGCCAGCAGCCCCGGTCGGACCTCTCTCTACTTCTACGAGCAGTACTTC.

The chain combines TRBV27 with TRBJ2-1, with 9 positions matching TRBD1. Trimming at V came to 3 bases and at J to 7 bases, leaving 1 base not matched to a gene. The CDR3 loop spans 13 amino acids. Germline V gene data show CDR1 as MNHEY and CDR2 as SMNVEV (reference sequence). DNA of the CDR3: TGTGCCAGCAGTTTGGACAGGGGAAATGAGCAGTTCTTC. Residues: CASSLDRGNEQFF.

This rearrangement joins TRBV6-5 to TRBJ2-2; no clear D. The CDR3 runs to 15 residues. V lost 2 bases and J lost 8, with 15 bases in between. Looked up from germline, CDR1 is MNHEY and CDR2 is SVGAGI. DNA of the CDR3: TGTGCCAGCAGTTACGGATATGCTAGGGCAGGGGAGCTGTTTTTT. Translated, it gives CASSYGYARAGELFF.

The rearrangement links TRBV3-1 to TRBJ2-4; 12 bases map to TRBD2. Germline values: CDR1 LGHDT, CDR2 YNNKEL (reference sequence). J lost 9 bases, V lost 5 bases, and 2 bases had no gene match. This CDR3 comprises 13 residues. The CDR3: CASSTLAGGIQYF. The CDR3 DNA reads TGTGCCAGCAGCACACTAGCGGGAGGCATTCAGTACTTC.

J is TRBJ2-4 and V is TRBV5-4, with D uncertain. Trimming stripped 0 bases from V and 1 base from J, with 5 bases between. The CDR3 contains 14 residues. Germline CDR1 SGHNT, CDR2 YYREEE (reference sequence). CDR3 region: CASSLEQAKNIQYF. The CDR3 nucleotides are TGTGCCAGCAGCTTGGAGCAGGCCAAAAACATTCAGTACTTC.

The gene calls are TRBV7-9 and TRBJ1-3, with D maybe TRBD1 (6 bases). The CDR3 runs to 12 residues. Trimming pared 1 base from V and 9 bases from J, leaving 7 bases between. Germline CDR1 SEHNR, CDR2 FQNEAQ (reference sequence). The CDR3 DNA reads TGTGCCAGCAGCTTAGAGGACAGCACCATATATTTT. It codes for CASSLEDSTIYF. Full variable domain (remainder filled in from reference TRBV7-9 and TRBJ1-3): DTGVSQNPRHKITKRGQNVTFRCDPISEHNRLYWYRQTLGQGPEFLTYFQNEAQLEKSRLLSDRFSAERPKGSFSTLEIQRTEQGDSAMYLCASSLEDSTIYFGEGSWLTVV.